This is a list of T cell receptor beta chains from one sample in a study of blood T cell repertoires in COVID-19. Measured with immunoSEQ multiplex PCR; TCRdb has only the in-frame clones, and not every one. The data show fewer than 120,000 clones, 70% to 80% seen once. Sequences were obtained from peripheral blood. These receptors were collected from a woman aged 55-70 years with acute or convalescent COVID-19. The CDR3 runs from the conserved cysteine through the conserved F or W. D genes are given only for firm matches. A clone size is listed for some rows: how often the clone was seen (once, few, many), or a class if it is expanded.

V	size	D	J	CDR3	DNA
TRBV9	.	TRBD1	TRBJ1-1	CASSGLGQGATEAFF	TGTGCCAGCAGCGGACTGGGACAGGGGGCCACTGAAGCTTTCTTT
TRBV3-1/TRBV3-2	.	.	TRBJ1-3	CASSLQGPGNTIYF	TGTGCCAGCAGCCTACAGGGTCCCGGAAACACCATATATTTT
TRBV27	few	TRBD1	TRBJ1-4	CASKILRGQGFQKLFF	TGTGCCAGCAAAATCCTCCGGGGACAGGGATTTCAAAAACTGTTTTTT
TRBV30	.	.	TRBJ1-3	CAWSEKGRGRENTIYF	TGTGCCTGGAGTGAGAAAGGCAGGGGCCGCGAAAACACCATATATTTT
TRBV12-3/TRBV12-4	.	.	TRBJ1-4	CASTGGVKLFF	TGTGCCAGCACCGGGGGAGTTAAACTGTTTTTT
TRBV5-4	.	.	TRBJ1-1	CASSFDRERGTEAFF	TGTGCCAGCAGCTTCGACCGGGAAAGAGGCACTGAAGCTTTCTTT
TRBV4-3	.	.	TRBJ1-1	CASSQLRGGTEAFF	TGCGCCAGCAGCCAATTAAGGGGAGGGACTGAAGCTTTCTTT
TRBV7-9	.	TRBD1	TRBJ1-1	CASSFYGGGTGVTEAFF	TGTGCCAGCAGCTTCTATGGGGGTGGGACAGGGGTAACTGAAGCTTTCTTT
TRBV3-1/TRBV3-2	.	.	TRBJ2-1	CASSQEFGLVF	TGTGCCAGCAGCCAAGAATTTGGTCTAGTCTTC
TRBV11-2	.	TRBD1	TRBJ1-4	CASAHFTAGGSEKLFF	TGTGCCAGCGCCCACTTCACCGCAGGGGGAAGTGAAAAACTGTTTTTT
TRBV19	.	.	TRBJ1-5	CASNDFGGRGQPQHF	TGTGCCAGTAATGACTTCGGGGGGAGGGGTCAGCCCCAGCATTTT
TRBV19	.	.	TRBJ1-6	CASSIALFRNSPLHF	TGTGCCAGTAGTATAGCTCTATTTCGGAATTCACCCCTCCACTTT
TRBV18	.	.	TRBJ2-7	CASSGREDYEQYF	TGTGCCAGCTCAGGTCGGGAAGACTACGAGCAGTACTTC
TRBV6-2/TRBV6-3	.	.	TRBJ1-3	CASSPSSSGNTIYF	TGTGCCAGCAGCCCATCCTCCTCTGGAAACACCATATATTTT
TRBV6-4	.	.	TRBJ2-3	CASSDSGRGTDTQYF	TGTGCCAGCAGTGACTCTGGGCGGGGTACAGATACGCAGTATTTT
TRBV3-1/TRBV3-2	.	TRBD2	TRBJ2-5	CASSQGAGGPETQYF	TGTGCCAGCAGCCAAGGAGCGGGGGGGCCAGAGACCCAGTACTTC
TRBV19	.	TRBD1	TRBJ1-4	CASSITGDRRVKKLFF	TGTGCCAGTAGTATAACTGGGGACAGGAGAGTTAAAAAACTGTTTTTT
TRBV6-6	.	.	TRBJ1-2	CASSPQEGYGYTF	TGTGCCAGCAGTCCACAGGAGGGATATGGCTACACCTTC
TRBV9	once	TRBD1	TRBJ2-7	CASSTTPGQGAGEQYF	TGTGCCAGCAGCACGACGCCGGGACAGGGGGCGGGCGAGCAGTACTTC
TRBV6-5	.	TRBD1	TRBJ1-2	CASSYSGQGAVGGYTF	TGTGCCAGCAGTTACTCCGGACAGGGGGCCGTCGGGGGCTACACCTTC
TRBV6-5	.	TRBD1	TRBJ1-2	CASSTAGTANYGYTF	TGTGCCAGCAGTACCGCCGGGACAGCTAACTATGGCTACACCTTC
TRBV4-2	many	TRBD1	TRBJ1-3	CASSQDRRGGNTIYF	TGTGCCAGCAGCCAAGATCGCAGGGGGGGAAACACCATATATTTT
TRBV5-5	.	.	TRBJ2-3	CASSSKTGRDTQYF	TGTGCCAGCAGCTCGAAAACAGGGCGGGATACGCAGTATTTT
TRBV12-3/TRBV12-4	.	.	TRBJ1-1	CASSSIRGTEAFF	TGTGCCAGCAGCTCAATTCGGGGGACTGAAGCTTTCTTT
TRBV6-5	.	TRBD1	TRBJ1-5	CAATGDLNQPQHF	TGTGCCGCGACAGGGGATCTCAATCAGCCCCAGCATTTT
TRBV27	.	.	TRBJ1-5	CASRQNNQPQHF	TGTGCCAGCAGACAGAACAATCAGCCCCAGCATTTT